This entry lists 12 T cell receptor beta chains sequenced from one sample in a study of PD-L1 blockade in urothelial cancer. Measured with immunoSEQ multiplex PCR; TCRdb has only the in-frame clones, and not every one. Among roughly 62,000 clones, more than 65% were seen once, and the ten largest hold around 4.6%. This material consisted of PBMCs, taken around atezolizumab (anti-PD-L1) treatment. Receptors were obtained from a man in his sixties or seventies with urothelial cancer.

The DNA of the CDR3 is TGCAGCGTTGATCGGCAGGGGGTTGGCGCTTTCTTT. This sequence encodes CSVDRQGVGAFF. This sequence joins TRBV29-1 and TRBJ1-1, with 7 bases that match TRBD1. The CDR3 covers 12 residues. Germline trimming cut 3 bases from V and 11 bases from J; bases unmatched to any gene: 9. CDR1 and CDR2 (germline): SQVTM, ANQGSEA.

This clone was counted once. The V gene is TRBV18, the J gene TRBJ2-1; 8 bases map to TRBD2. Germline V lookup: CDR1 KGHSH, CDR2 LQKENI. CDR3 size: 14 residues. V was clipped by 4 bases and J by 5 bases; unmatched bases: 4. In DNA form, the CDR3 reads TGTGCCAGCTCACTTAGCGGGACCGACAATGAGCAGTTCTTC. This gives the protein CASSLSGTDNEQFF.

This rearrangement joins TRBV11-2 to TRBJ2-5; a possible D gene is TRBD2 (5 bases). The V gene lost 5 bases and the J gene lost 1 base, with 8 bases spanning the gap. The CDR3 length is 13 residues. Germline lookup yields CDR1 SGHAT and CDR2 FQNNGV. CDR3 bases: TGTGCCAGCAGCAGAGGGTCCCAAGAGACCCAGTACTTC. Encoded protein: CASSRGSQETQYF.

A single count supports this clone. The J gene is TRBJ2-3, the V gene TRBV7-6; D unclear. CDR3 length: 14 residues. The V end was cut by 2 bases, the J end by 3 bases, with 9 bases between. Germline loops: CDR1 SGHVS, CDR2 FNYEAQ. The CDR3 DNA is TGTGCCAGCAGCTTATATGAGTTTACAGATACGCAGTATTTT. It encodes CASSLYEFTDTQYF.

J is TRBJ2-3 and V is TRBV18; 9 positions agree with TRBD1. V gave up 0 bases and J gave up 5 bases; unmatched junction bases: 3. This CDR3 is 15 amino acids long. Germline V lookup: CDR1 KGHSH, CDR2 LQKENI. The CDR3 DNA is TGTGCCAGCTCACCACCACAGGGGGCGCGAGATACGCAGTATTTT. It is translated as CASSPPQGARDTQYF.

The chain has TRBV7-2 and TRBJ1-2; D ambiguous. The germline CDR1 and CDR2 sequences are SGHTA and FQGNSA. The CDR3 is 12 amino acids. V was pared by 3 bases and J by 3 bases, with 5 bases between. DNA of the CDR3: TGTGCCAGCAGCTTCCCCGACTATGGCTACACCTTC. This sequence encodes CASSFPDYGYTF. The full variable domain, in which reference TRBV7-2 and TRBJ1-2 provide the parts outside the CDR3, is GAGVSQSPSNKVTEKGKDVELRCDPISGHTALYWYRQSLGQGLEFLIYFQGNSAPDKSGLPSDRFSAERTGGSVSTLTIQRTQQEDSAVYLCASSFPDYGYTFGSGTRLTVV.

This clone was seen once. The chain employs TRBV29-1 and TRBJ1-2, with D possibly TRBD1 on 6 matching bases. Trimming took off 6 bases at V and 6 bases at J, with 11 bases between the two ends. Germline CDR1 SQVTM, CDR2 ANQGSEA. This CDR3 is 11 amino acids long. CDR3 in amino acids: CSVWTANGYTF. The DNA for the CDR3 is TGCAGCGTCTGGACAGCGAATGGCTACACCTTC.

The rearrangement joins TRBV18 to TRBJ1-1; tentative D call: TRBD1 (5 bases). V gave up 4 bases and J gave up 0 bases, with 6 bases separating them. This CDR3 has 13 residues. CDR1 and CDR2 (germline): KGHSH, LQKENI. The DNA of the CDR3 is TGTGCCAGCTCACAGGGGATGAACACTGAAGCTTTCTTT. This encodes CASSQGMNTEAFF.

The chain carries TRBV6-5 and TRBJ1-2; D call uncertain. Germline V gene data show CDR1 as MNHEY and CDR2 as SVGAGI. V gave up 0 bases and J gave up 4 bases, with 3 bases separating them. This CDR3 spans 12 amino acids. CDR3 sequence reads: CASSYSSYGYTF. The CDR3 coding sequence is TGTGCCAGCAGTTACTCGAGCTATGGCTACACCTTC.

The count of this clone is one. The chain uses TRBV15 and TRBJ2-3; D is uncertain. V was shortened by 0 bases and J by 4 bases, with 8 bases between the two germline ends. Germline V CDR1 and CDR2: LNHNV, YYDKDF (reference sequence). The CDR3 runs 14 residues. The CDR3 loop is CATSRDGSSDTQYF. CDR3 coding DNA: TGTGCCACCAGCAGAGATGGCTCATCAGATACGCAGTATTTT. The variable domain in full, completed from reference TRBV15 and TRBJ2-3, reads DAMVIQNPRYQVTQFGKPVTLSCSQTLNHNVMYWYQQKSSQAPKLLFHYYDKDFNNEADTPDNFQSRRPNTSFCFLDIRSPGLGDTAMYLCATSRDGSSDTQYFGPGTRLTVL.

This clone showed up just once. V usage is TRBV4-2 and J usage is TRBJ2-1, with 7 bases aligning to TRBD2. From germline, CDR1 is LGHNA and CDR2 YNFKEQ. This CDR3 is 17 amino acids long. V trimming: 4 bases; J trimming: 2 bases; junction bases outside the gene matches: 11. Here the CDR3 reads CASSPRVSGRTYNEQFF. The CDR3 DNA is TGTGCCAGCAGCCCGCGCGTCTCCGGGAGGACCTACAATGAGCAGTTCTTC.

The sample holds one count of this clone. CDR3 sequence: CASTFWAATNEKLFF. In DNA form, the CDR3 reads TGTGCCAGCACCTTCTGGGCTGCAACTAATGAAAAACTGTTTTTT. The rearrangement joins TRBV6-1 to TRBJ1-4; no reliable D call. The germline V gene encodes CDR1 MNHNS and CDR2 SASEGT. The CDR3 contains 15 residues. The V gene lost 7 bases and the J gene lost 0 bases, with 12 bases spanning the gap.